Included here is one T cell receptor (beta chain) sequence, with context. Its antigen is unidentified. Donors came from a validation cohort of 95 to 150 subjects, distinct from the first 666-subject cohort. This entry belongs to a study of cytomegalovirus exposure and HLA in healthy donors. Study-wide results and limits: Reported performance of the classifier showed diagnosis of cytomegalovirus status with high specificity and sensitivity. In the 95 to 150 validation repertoires, a later analysis found that first-cohort TCR clusters tended to co-occur.

The repertoire was sequenced with immunoSEQ multiplex PCR; TCRdb's copy has only in-frame clones and lacks some. The sample lists fewer than 120,000 clones, approximately 90% seen once, with over 1.5% in the top ten. The CDR3 has 14 residues. Germline V gene data show CDR1 as SGHTA and CDR2 as FQGNSA. The V segment lost 5 bases and the J segment 5 bases; nucleotides outside the gene matches: 8. The rearrangement links TRBV7-2 to TRBJ2-7; 8 nucleotides line up with TRBD2. The sample taken for sequencing was PBMCs. The receptor was derived from a woman between 18 and 30 years old in good health and CMV-seronegative. For the CDR3, the DNA is TGTGCCAGCAGCCCCCGGGAGGGCTGGGACGAGCAGTACTTC. Translating it yields CASSPREGWDEQYF. The complete variable domain, with remaining parts taken from reference TRBV7-2 and TRBJ2-7, reads GAGVSQSPSNKVTEKGKDVELRCDPISGHTALYWYRQSLGQGLEFLIYFQGNSAPDKSGLPSDRFSAERTGGSVSTLTIQRTQQEDSAVYLCASSPREGWDEQYFGPGTRLTVT.